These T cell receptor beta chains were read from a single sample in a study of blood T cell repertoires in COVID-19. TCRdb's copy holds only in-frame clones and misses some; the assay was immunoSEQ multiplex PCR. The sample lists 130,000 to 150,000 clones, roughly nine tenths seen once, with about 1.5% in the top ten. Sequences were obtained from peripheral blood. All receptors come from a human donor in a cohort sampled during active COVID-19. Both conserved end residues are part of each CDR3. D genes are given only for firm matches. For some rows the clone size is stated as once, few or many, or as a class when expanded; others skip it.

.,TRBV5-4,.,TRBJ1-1,TGTGCCAGCAGCTTGGACGGGGGGTCGAACACTGAAGCTTTCTTT,CASSLDGGSNTEAFF
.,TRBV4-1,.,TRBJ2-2,TGCGCCAGCAGCCAACAGACTAGTTACACCGGGGAGCTGTTTTTT,CASSQQTSYTGELFF
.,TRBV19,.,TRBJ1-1,TGTGCCAGTAGTATTGAGGGGAACACTGAAGCTTTCTTT,CASSIEGNTEAFF
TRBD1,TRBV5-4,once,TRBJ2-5,TGTGCCAGCAGCTTGGGACAGGGGCTTTCGGGGGAGACCCAGTACTTC,CASSLGQGLSGETQYF
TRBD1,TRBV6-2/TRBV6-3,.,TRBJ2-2,TGTGCCAGCAGCAACAACAGGGGGCCTGCCGGGGAGCTGTTTTTT,CASSNNRGPAGELFF
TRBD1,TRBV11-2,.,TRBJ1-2,TGTGCCAGCAGCTTCGGCAGGGGGCACTATGGCTACACCTTC,CASSFGRGHYGYTF
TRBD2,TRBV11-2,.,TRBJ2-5,TGTGCCAGCAGCTTCCTTGGCCCGGGGGGGCGTGAGACCCAGTACTTC,CASSFLGPGGRETQYF
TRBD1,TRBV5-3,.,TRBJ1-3,TGTGCCAGAAGCTTGGGAGGGGACAGTTCTCGCTCTGGAAACACCATATATTTT,CARSLGGDSSRSGNTIYF
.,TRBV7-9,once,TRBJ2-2,TGTGCCGGCCCCTTTGTGTCCGGGGAGCTGTTTTTT,CAGPFVSGELFF
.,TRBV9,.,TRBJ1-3,TGTGCCAGCAGCGTAGTTCCGGACAGACTTTTCCGTTTATCTGGAAACACCATATATTTT,CASSVVPDRLFRLSGNTIYF
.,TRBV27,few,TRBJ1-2,TGTGCCAGCAGTCCAGGGGATAGCTATGGCTACACCTTC,CASSPGDSYGYTF
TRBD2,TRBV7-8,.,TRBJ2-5,TGTGCCAGCAGCGAAACGGGGGGAAAGACCCAGTACTTC,CASSETGGKTQYF
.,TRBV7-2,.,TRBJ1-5,TGTGCCAGCAGCCCCGGGAGGGTGGTTGGAAGCAATCAGCCCCAGCATTTT,CASSPGRVVGSNQPQHF
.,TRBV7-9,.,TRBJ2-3,TGTGCCAGCAGCCCTTACAAGGCGGCGGGACGCACAGATACGCAGTATTTT,CASSPYKAAGRTDTQYF
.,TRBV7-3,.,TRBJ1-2,TGTGCCAGCAGCTCGACAGGCCAAAATGGCTACACCTTC,CASSSTGQNGYTF
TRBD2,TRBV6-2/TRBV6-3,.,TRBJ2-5,TGTGCCAGCAGCCGGGTAGCGGGGGGCCAAGTGGCCCAGTACTTC,CASSRVAGGQVAQYF
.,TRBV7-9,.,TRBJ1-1,TGTGCCAGCCAACGGGGGGTGAACACTGAAGCTTTCTTT,CASQRGVNTEAFF
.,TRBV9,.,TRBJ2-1,TGTGCCAGCAGCGCGTCGAGAACCCGGGACACCTACAATGAGCAGTTCTTC,CASSASRTRDTYNEQFF
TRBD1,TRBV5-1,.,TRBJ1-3,TGCGCCAGCAGCTTGGGACAGGGTGGAAACACCATATATTTT,CASSLGQGGNTIYF
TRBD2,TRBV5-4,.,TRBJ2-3,TGTGCCAGCAGCTTGGCGGGGGGACTAGCGGGAGGGGATACGCAGTATTTT,CASSLAGGLAGGDTQYF
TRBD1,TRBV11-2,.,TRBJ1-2,TGTGCCAGCAGCTTAGATCGCCCTGGGGGAGAGGGGGCCGTTGGCTACACCTTC,CASSLDRPGGEGAVGYTF
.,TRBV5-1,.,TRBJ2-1,TGCGCCAGCAGCTATAGACTCCGAAGCTCCTACAATGAGCAGTTCTTC,CASSYRLRSSYNEQFF
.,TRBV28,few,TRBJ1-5,TGTGCCAGCAGTACAGGTCAACGGCCCCAGCATTTT,CASSTGQRPQHF
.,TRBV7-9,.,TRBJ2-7,TGTGCCAGCAGCTTAGTGCCAGGGGGGTTGTACGAGCAGTACTTC,CASSLVPGGLYEQYF
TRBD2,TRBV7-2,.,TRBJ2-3,TGTGCCAGCAGCTGGTTTGAGCGGGGGGGCCCAGATACGCAGTATTTT,CASSWFERGGPDTQYF
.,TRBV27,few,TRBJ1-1,TGTGCCAGCAGTGTCCGACAGGCGAACACTGAAGCTTTCTTT,CASSVRQANTEAFF
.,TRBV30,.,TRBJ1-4,TGTGCCTGGACGCCAGTTGCAACTAATGAAAAACTGTTTTTT,CAWTPVATNEKLFF
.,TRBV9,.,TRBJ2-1,TGTGCCAGCAGCGTAGGGGACACCACCCGCTCCTACAATGAGCAGTTCTTC,CASSVGDTTRSYNEQFF